The source of this T cell receptor beta chain is a study of control samples from healthy donors and cancer patients. The CDR3 runs to 14 residues. Germline loops: CDR1 GTSNPN, CDR2 SVGIG (reference sequence). The V and J ends lost 8 bases and 2 bases respectively, with 18 bases between them. Profiling relied on immunoSEQ multiplex PCR, and the TCRdb table lists in-frame clones only, not all of them. This sample has around 110,000 clones, with 80% to 90% found just once. Sequenced input: PBMCs. This sequence originates from a woman in her forties or fifties with colorectal cancer. The chain combines TRBV30 with TRBJ1-2, with D unclear. The CDR3 DNA reads TGTGCCGGTAAAAGGGCGGGGATCAACTATGGCTACACCTTC. Amino acids: CAGKRAGINYGYTF.